This TCR beta chain was obtained from a study of identical twins. Study-wide findings and caveats: Part of the zero-insertion signal could reflect confounding by invariant MAIT and iNKT cells.

The junction had 16 bases not matched to a gene; V was cut back by 1 base and J by 10 bases. The CDR3 totals 17 residues. CDR1 is DFQATT, CDR2 SNEGSKA, per germline (reference sequence). This clonotype was observed a few times. Its specificity is unknown. TCRdb re-called the 5' RACE reads through MiXCR, storing one row per CDR3 protein. This repertoire shows 1.5 million to 2 million distinct CDR3 sequences, about 32% found once; its top ten account for around 0.25%. The material sequenced was cord blood. The gene calls are TRBV20-1 and TRBJ2-1; 10 bases agree with TRBD2. The origin of this receptor is a newborn girl in good health. CDR3 sequence (DNA): TGCAGTGCTAGAGTATCAGCGGGAGGGCCTTCCGGTCCCGAGCAGTTCTTC. This codes for CSARVSAGGPSGPEQFF.